This T cell receptor beta chain originates from a study of metastatic and nonmetastatic thyroid tumors (dated by TCRdb to the early 2020s). With respect to the entire study: For patients with malignant and with benign thyroid disease, the researchers compared repertoires between peripheral blood samples and tumor or nodule tissue samples.

Before undergoing thyroid surgery, none of the patients had been given any kind of treatment. Using T-cell receptor beta sequencing, the researchers looked back retrospectively at clinical samples from patients, gathered between the early 2010s and the late 2010s. The germline V gene supplies CDR1 MDHEN and CDR2 SYDVKM. The cysteine opens and the phenylalanine closes a CDR3 of 15 amino acids. The CDR3 DNA has 45 bases and is translated from base 1. Summary of the overall study and its limitations: In both blood and tumor samples, malignant tumors were reported to have significantly higher TCR beta diversity than benign nodules.

Library construction relied on PCR. The listed sequencing device is Illumina HiSeq 4000. High-throughput sequencing was used to profile the CDR3 region of the TCR beta-chain in every patient. Regarding the original processing steps: Drawing on CDR3 differences between clinicopathological groups, the researchers built a classifier meant to tell apart patients with distant-metastatic papillary thyroid cancer. To measure repertoire diversity the researchers used the Shannon index, while the Morisita-Horn index served to gauge how similar the tumor and blood repertoires were. TCRdb applied fastp at Q25 and MiXCR to the public reads, then kept only in-frame beta chains. The V and J calls and clone size come from TCRdb's table, not from the authors' own analysis. Recorded for this sample are approximately 20,000 clones; roughly 13% of them occurred a single time. The top ten constitute about 24% of the sample.

This clone showed up just a few times. No cognate antigen has been identified for it. Since a much larger clone is just one base distant, this may be a read error. The rearranged chain carries TRBV28 and TRBJ1-1, and TRBD1 may be the D gene, going by 5 matching bases. Sequencing used blood. This clonotype originated in a female donor with papillary thyroid cancer or a benign thyroid nodule (not recorded which). Some clones in this sample may be carry-over from other donors' samples. The DNA is as follows: TGTGCCCGCAGTTGGAGGAACCAGGGTATAGATGAAGCTTTCTTT. The resulting protein is CARSWRNQGIDEAFF. Joined to the reference TRBV28 and TRBJ1-1 proteins, this CDR3 gives the full variable domain: DVKVTQSSRYLVKRTGEKVFLECVQDMDHENMFWYRQDPGLGLRLIYFSYDVKMKEKGDIPEGYSVSREKKERFSLILESASTNQTSMYLCARSWRNQGIDEAFFGQGTRLTVV.